Following are 6 T cell receptor beta chains from one sample sequenced in a study of blood T cell repertoires in COVID-19 (dated by TCRdb to 2018 to 2020). The method behind the library was the immunoSEQ multiplex PCR assay. TCRdb mirrors the immuneACCESS table, restricted to in-frame sequences. Some clones are absent from its copies; in checked studies, under half trace to an unresolved V gene, and the reason for the others is unknown. The sample table shows fewer than 250,000 clones, and more than 80% are seen once. About 10% of the sample lies in the top ten. Sequencing was done on a sample of peripheral blood. The receptors stem from an elderly woman with acute or convalescent COVID-19.

The chain recombines TRBV9 with TRBJ2-7; 8 bases are shared with TRBD1. Germline V lookup: CDR1 SGDLS, CDR2 YYNGEE. CDR3 length: 15 residues. The ends lost 4 bases at V and 0 bases at J; junction bases unmatched: 6. CDR3 sequence: CASSLGQGISYEQYF. The CDR3 nucleotides read TGTGCCAGCAGCCTAGGACAGGGAATCTCCTACGAGCAGTACTTC.

Written as DNA, the CDR3 is TGTGCCAGCACCCCGGGCCTGGACAGCAAGCAGTACTTC. This gives the protein CASTPGLDSKQYF. V and J are TRBV11-2 and TRBJ2-7; weak D call: TRBD1 (6 bases). Germline CDR1 reads SGHAT; CDR2 reads FQNNGV. The CDR3 is made up of 13 amino acids. The V end lost 7 bases, the J end lost 8 bases, and 18 bases lay between the germline ends.

The CDR3 DNA is TGTGCCAGCAGCCAAGCGGCTAGCCGCGAGCAGTTCTTC. Protein: CASSQAASREQFF. The V and J genes are TRBV3-1 (or the pseudogene TRBV3-2) and TRBJ2-1; possible D gene TRBD2, 5 bases. The CDR3 spans 13 residues. Germline CDR1 and CDR2: LGHDT and YNNKEL (reference sequence). V was cut by 1 base and J by 10 bases, with 11 bases left in between.

V usage is TRBV5-4 and J usage is TRBJ2-7; maybe TRBD2 (5 bases). Germline-derived CDR1 and CDR2 are SGHNT and YYREEE (reference sequence). V was pared by 0 bases and J by 2 bases, with 12 bases between. The CDR3 spans 15 residues. This CDR3 reads CASSLGLSEAYEQYF. DNA for the CDR3: TGTGCCAGCAGCTTGGGTCTTAGCGAGGCCTACGAGCAGTACTTC. Full variable domain (outside the CDR3, taken from reference TRBV5-4 and TRBJ2-7): ETGVTQSPTHLIKTRGQQVTLRCSSQSGHNTVSWYQQALGQGPQFIFQYYREEENGRGNFPPRFSGLQFPNYSSELNVNALELDDSALYLCASSLGLSEAYEQYFGPGTRLTVT.

The V gene is TRBV4-3, the J gene TRBJ1-2, with D maybe TRBD1 (6 bases). In germline, CDR1 is LGHNA, CDR2 YSLEER. The length of the CDR3 is 15 residues. Between the trimmed V and J ends, which lost 0 bases and 4 bases, there was a span of 12 bases. The DNA for the CDR3 is TGCGCCAGCAGCCAAGATAGGGGGGGAGCCTATGGCTACACCTTC. Protein: CASSQDRGGAYGYTF.

This chain connects TRBV2 to TRBJ2-7; D remains unclear. CDR1 is SNHLY, CDR2 FYNNEI, per germline. CDR3 length: 15 residues. Between the trimmed V and J ends, which lost 7 bases and 0 bases, there was a span of 16 bases. CDR3: CASNELSLSSYEQYF. For the CDR3, the DNA is TGTGCCAGCAACGAACTATCCTTGAGCTCCTACGAGCAGTACTTC.